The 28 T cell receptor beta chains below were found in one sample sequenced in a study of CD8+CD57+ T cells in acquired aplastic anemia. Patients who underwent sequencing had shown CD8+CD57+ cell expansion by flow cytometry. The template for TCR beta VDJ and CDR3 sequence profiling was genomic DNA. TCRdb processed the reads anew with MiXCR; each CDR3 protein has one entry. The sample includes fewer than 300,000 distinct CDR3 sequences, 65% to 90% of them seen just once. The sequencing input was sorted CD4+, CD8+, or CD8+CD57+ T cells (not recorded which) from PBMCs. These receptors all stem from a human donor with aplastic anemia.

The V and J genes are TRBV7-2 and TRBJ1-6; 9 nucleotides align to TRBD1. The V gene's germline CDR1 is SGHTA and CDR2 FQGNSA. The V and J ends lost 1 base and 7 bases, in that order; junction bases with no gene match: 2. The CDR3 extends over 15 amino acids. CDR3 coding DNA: TGTGCCAGCAGCTTAGGGACAGGGGTGAATTCACCCCTCCACTTT. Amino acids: CASSLGTGVNSPLHF.

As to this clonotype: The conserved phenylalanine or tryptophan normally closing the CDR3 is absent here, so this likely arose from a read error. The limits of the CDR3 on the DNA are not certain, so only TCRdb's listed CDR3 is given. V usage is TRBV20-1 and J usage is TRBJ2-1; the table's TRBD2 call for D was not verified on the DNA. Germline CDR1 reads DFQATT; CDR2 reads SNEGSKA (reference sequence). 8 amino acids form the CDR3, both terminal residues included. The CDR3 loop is CSARLVER.

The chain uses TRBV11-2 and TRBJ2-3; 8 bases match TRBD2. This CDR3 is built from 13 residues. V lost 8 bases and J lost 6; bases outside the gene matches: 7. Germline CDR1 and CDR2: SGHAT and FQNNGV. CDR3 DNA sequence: TGTGCCAGCGGGCACGGGGGGGGGGATACGCAGTATTTT. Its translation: CASGHGGGDTQYF.

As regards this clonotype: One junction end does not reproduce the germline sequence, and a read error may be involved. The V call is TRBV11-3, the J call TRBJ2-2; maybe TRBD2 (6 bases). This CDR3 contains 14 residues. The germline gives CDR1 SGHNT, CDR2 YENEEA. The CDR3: CASSLEGGSGELFF. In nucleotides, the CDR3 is TGCGCCAGCAGCTTGGAGGGCGGGTCCGGGGAGCTGTTTTTT.

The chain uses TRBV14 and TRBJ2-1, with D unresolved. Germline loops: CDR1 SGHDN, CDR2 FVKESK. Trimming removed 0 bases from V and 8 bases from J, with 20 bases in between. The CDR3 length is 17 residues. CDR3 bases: TGTGCCAGCAGCCAAGACGTCCCGATACTGGCTAACTATGAGCAGTTCTTC. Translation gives CASSQDVPILANYEQFF. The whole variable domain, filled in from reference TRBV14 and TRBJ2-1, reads EAGVTQFPSHSVIEKGQTVTLRCDPISGHDNLYWYRRVMGKEIKFLLHFVKESKQDESGMPNNRFLAERTGGTYSTLKVQPAELEDSGVYFCASSQDVPILANYEQFFGPGTRLTVL.

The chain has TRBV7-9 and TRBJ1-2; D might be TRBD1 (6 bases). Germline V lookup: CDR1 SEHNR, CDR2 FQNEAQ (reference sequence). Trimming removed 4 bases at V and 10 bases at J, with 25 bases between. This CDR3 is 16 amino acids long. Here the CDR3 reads CASSSRGGRSPLHYTF. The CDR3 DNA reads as TGTGCCAGCAGCTCGCGCGGGGGGCGTTCACCCCTCCACTACACCTTC.

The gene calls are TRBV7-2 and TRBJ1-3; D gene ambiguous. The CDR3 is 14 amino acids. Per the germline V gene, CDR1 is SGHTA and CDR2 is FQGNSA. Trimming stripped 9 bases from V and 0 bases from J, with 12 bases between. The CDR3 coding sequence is TGTGCCAGTAGTGGGTCCAGCTCTGGAAACACCATATATTTT. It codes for CASSGSSSGNTIYF. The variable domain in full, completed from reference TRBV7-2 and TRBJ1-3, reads GAGVSQSPSNKVTEKGKDVELRCDPISGHTALYWYRQSLGQGLEFLIYFQGNSAPDKSGLPSDRFSAERTGGSVSTLTIQRTQQEDSAVYLCASSGSSSGNTIYFGEGSWLTVV.

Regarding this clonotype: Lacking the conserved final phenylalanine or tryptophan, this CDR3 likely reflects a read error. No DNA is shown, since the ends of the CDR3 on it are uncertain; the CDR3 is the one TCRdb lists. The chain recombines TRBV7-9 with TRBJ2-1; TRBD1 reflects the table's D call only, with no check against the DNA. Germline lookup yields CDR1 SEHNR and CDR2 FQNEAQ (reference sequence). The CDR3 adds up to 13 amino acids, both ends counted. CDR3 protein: CASSDGGRQEQFG.

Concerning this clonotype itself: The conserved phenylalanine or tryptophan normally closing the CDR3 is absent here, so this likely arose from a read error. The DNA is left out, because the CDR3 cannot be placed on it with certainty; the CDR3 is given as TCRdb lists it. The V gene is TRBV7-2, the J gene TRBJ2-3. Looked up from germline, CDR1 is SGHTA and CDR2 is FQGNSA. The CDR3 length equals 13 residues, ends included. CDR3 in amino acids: CASGVVGTDTKYG.

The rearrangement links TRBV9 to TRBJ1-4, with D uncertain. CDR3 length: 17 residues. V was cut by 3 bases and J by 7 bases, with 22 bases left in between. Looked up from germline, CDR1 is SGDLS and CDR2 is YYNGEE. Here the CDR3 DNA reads TGTGCCAGCAGCGAGTCTTCAGGAGAACAAATTGGTGAAAAACTGTTTTTT. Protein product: CASSESSGEQIGEKLFF.

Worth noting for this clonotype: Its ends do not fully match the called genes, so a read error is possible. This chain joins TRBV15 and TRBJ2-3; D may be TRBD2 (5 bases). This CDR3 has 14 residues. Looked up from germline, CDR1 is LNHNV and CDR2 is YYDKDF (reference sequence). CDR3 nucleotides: TGTGCCAGCAGCATAGCGAGCGATCCCGATACGCAGTATTTT. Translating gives CASSIASDPDTQYF. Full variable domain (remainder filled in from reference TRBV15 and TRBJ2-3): DAMVIQNPRYQVTQFGKPVTLSCSQTLNHNVMYWYQQKSSQAPKLLFHYYDKDFNNEADTPDNFQSRRPNTSFCFLDIRSPGLGDTAMYLCASSIASDPDTQYFGPGTRLTVL.

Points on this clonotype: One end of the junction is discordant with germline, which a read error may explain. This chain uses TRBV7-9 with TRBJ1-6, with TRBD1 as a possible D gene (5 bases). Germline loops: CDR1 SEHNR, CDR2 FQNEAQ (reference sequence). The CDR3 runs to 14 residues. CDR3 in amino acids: CASSSQRGGAPDEF. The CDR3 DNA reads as TGTGCCAGCAGCTCTCAAAGAGGCGGGGCGCCCGATGAGTTT.

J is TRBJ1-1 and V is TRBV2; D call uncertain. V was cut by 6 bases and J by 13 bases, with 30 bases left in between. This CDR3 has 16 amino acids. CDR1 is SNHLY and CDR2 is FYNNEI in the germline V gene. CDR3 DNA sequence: TGTGCCAGCAGCGAATCTAGCGGAGGGTTTTTCAATGAGCATTTCTTT. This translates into CASSESSGGFFNEHFF.

The chain's CDR3 is CASSPGVADGYTF. CDR3 bases: TGTGCCAGTAGCCCCGGGGTTGCGGATGGCTACACCTTC. The chain links TRBV19 to TRBJ1-2, with D unresolved. CDR1 and CDR2 from the germline V gene are LNHDA and SQIVND (reference sequence). V was cut by 6 bases and J by 6 bases, with 14 bases left in between. The CDR3 totals 13 residues.

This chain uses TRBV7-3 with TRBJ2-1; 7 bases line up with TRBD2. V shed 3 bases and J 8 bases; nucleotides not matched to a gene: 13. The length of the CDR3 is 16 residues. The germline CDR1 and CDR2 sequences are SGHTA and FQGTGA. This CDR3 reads CASSFQSGGGKDEQFF. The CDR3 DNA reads TGTGCCAGCAGCTTTCAAAGCGGCGGGGGTAAGGATGAGCAGTTCTTC. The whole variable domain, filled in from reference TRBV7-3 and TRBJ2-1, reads GAGVSQTPSNKVTEKGKYVELRCDPISGHTALYWYRQSLGQGPEFLIYFQGTGAADDSGLPNDRFFAVRPEGSVSTLKIQRTERGDSAVYLCASSFQSGGGKDEQFFGPGTRLTVL.

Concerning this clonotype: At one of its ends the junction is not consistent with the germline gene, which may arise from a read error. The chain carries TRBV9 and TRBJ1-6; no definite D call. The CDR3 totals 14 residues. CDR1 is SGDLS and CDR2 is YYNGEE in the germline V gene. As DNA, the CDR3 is TGTGCCAGCAGCTTCCGGGTCCAGATGGCTACACCCTACTTT. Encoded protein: CASSFRVQMATPYF.

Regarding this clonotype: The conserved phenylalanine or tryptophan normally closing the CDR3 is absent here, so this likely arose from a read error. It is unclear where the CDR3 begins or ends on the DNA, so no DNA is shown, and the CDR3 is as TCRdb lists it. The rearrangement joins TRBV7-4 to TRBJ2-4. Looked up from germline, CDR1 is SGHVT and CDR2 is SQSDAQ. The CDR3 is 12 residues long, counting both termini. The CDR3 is CASRGAGNIPYL.

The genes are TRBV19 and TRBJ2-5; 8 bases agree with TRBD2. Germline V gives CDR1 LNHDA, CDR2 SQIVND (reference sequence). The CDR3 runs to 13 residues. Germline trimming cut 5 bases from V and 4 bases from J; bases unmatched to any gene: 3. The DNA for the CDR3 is TGTGCCAGTAGTTTCCGGGGGGGAGAGACCCAGTACTTC. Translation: CASSFRGGETQYF.

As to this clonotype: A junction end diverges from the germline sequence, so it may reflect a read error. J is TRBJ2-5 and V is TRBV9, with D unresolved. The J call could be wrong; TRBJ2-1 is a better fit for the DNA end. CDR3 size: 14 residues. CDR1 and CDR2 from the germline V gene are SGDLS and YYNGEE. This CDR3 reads CATSTAREQTPQFF. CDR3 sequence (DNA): TGTGCCACCAGCACAGCCCGCGAGCAAACGCCCCAGTTCTTC.

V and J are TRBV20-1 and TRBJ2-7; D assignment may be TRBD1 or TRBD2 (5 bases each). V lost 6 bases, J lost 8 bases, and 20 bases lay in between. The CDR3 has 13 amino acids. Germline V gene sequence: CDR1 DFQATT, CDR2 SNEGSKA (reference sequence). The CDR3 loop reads CSASSWGRKKQYF. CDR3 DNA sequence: TGCAGTGCCAGTAGTTGGGGACGCAAGAAGCAGTACTTC.

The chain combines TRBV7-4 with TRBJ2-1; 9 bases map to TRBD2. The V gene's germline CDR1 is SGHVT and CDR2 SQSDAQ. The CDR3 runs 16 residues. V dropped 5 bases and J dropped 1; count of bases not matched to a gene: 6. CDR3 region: CASSVLTSGSYNEQFF. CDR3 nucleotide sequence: TGTGCCAGCAGCGTATTGACTAGCGGATCCTACAATGAGCAGTTCTTC.

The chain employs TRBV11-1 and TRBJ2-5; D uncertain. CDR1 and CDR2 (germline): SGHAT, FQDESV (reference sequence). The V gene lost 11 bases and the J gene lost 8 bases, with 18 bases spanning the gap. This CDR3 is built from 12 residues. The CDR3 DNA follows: TGTGCCGGTCTTTGGGATCCGACAACCCAGTACTTC. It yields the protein CAGLWDPTTQYF.

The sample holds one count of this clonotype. The chain's CDR3 is CASSLAGDPDMHYYTF. In DNA form, the CDR3 reads TGTGCCAGCAGCTTAGCAGGAGATCCCGATATGCATTATTACACCTTC. V is TRBV7-2 and J is TRBJ1-2, with D uncertain. The germline V gene encodes CDR1 SGHTA and CDR2 FQGNSA. The CDR3 is 16 amino acids. The germline V and J ends were trimmed by 0 bases and 11 bases, with 22 bases remaining between them. Supplemented by reference TRBV7-2 and TRBJ1-2, the full variable domain reads GAGVSQSPSNKVTEKGKDVELRCDPISGHTALYWYRQSLGQGLEFLIYFQGNSAPDKSGLPSDRFSAERTGGSVSTLTIQRTQQEDSAVYLCASSLAGDPDMHYYTFGSGTRLTVV.

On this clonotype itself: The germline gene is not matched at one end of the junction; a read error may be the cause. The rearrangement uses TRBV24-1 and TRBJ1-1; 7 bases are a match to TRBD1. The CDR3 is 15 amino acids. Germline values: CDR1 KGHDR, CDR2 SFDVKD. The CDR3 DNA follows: TGTGCCACCAGTGATTCTCGACAGGGAGACACCGAAGCTTTCTTT. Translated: CATSDSRQGDTEAFF.

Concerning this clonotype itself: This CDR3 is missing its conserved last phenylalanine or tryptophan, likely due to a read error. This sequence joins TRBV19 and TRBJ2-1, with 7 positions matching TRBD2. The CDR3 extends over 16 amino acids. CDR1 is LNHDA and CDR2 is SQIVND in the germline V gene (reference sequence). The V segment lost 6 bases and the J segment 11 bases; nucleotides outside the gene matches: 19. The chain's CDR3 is CASSLHSSGGSDQQFV. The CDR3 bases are TGTGCCAGTAGCCTGCATAGCAGCGGCGGGAGTGATCAGCAGTTCGTC.

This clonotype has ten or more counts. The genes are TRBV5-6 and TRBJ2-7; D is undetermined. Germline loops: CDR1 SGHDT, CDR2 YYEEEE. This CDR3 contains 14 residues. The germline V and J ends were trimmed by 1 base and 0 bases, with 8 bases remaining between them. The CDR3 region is CASSLRDSSYEQYV. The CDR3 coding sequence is TGTGCCAGCAGCTTGAGGGATAGCTCCTACGAGCAGTACGTC.

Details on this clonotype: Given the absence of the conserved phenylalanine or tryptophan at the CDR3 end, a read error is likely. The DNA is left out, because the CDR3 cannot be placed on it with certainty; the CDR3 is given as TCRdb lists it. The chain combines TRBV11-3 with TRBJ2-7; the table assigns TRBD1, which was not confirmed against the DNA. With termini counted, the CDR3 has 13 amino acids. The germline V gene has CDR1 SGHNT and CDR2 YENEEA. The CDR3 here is CASSLDLTGDTDA.

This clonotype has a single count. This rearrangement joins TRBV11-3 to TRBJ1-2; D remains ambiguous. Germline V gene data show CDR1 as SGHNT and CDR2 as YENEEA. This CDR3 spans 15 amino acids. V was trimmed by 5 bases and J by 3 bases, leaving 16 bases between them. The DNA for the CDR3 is TGTGCCAGCAGCCCGAGGCGGAGCGCCGACTATGGCTACACCTTC. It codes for CASSPRRSADYGYTF.